These 8 T cell receptor beta chains came from one sample sequenced in a study of vaccination and CD4 T cells after COVID-19. No antigens are known for them. At the Johns Hopkins FTIC core, DNA taken from cultured CD4+ T cells was sequenced by way of the Oncomine TCR Beta short-read assay. It was cultured CD4+ T cells from which genomic DNA was extracted. MiXCR, applied by TCRdb to the PCR reads, yields one record per CDR3 protein. The sample shows thousands of distinct CDR3 sequences, about 35% of them seen only once. The treatment here: approximately 9-day PBMC culture with coronavirus spike peptide pools or control peptides (ViraFEST assay). Pre-COVID-19 pandemic sampling (2011-2018) yielded the unexposed donor's CD4+ T cells. The sample was CD4+ T cells from blood, cultured in vitro. Receptor source: a human donor in good health.

CDR3 coding DNA: TGTGCCAGTAACCTTTTACCGGGACAGGGTTTAAGCGGGGAGCTGTTTTTT. Protein sequence: CASNLLPGQGLSGELFF. The chain couples TRBV19 to TRBJ2-2; 9 nucleotides match TRBD1. Germline values: CDR1 LNHDA, CDR2 SQIVND (reference sequence). This CDR3 is 17 amino acids long. After removal of 7 bases from V and 7 bases from J, the junction contained 16 bases not matched to a gene.

This chain joins TRBV4-3 and TRBJ2-2; D remains ambiguous. V was trimmed by 2 bases and J by 4 bases, leaving 14 bases between them. The germline V gene has CDR1 LGHNA and CDR2 YSLEER. This CDR3 has 16 residues. The CDR3 bases are TGCGCCAGCAGCCAAAGTAGGCACCTGGGCACCGGGGAGCTGTTTTTT. Translation gives CASSQSRHLGTGELFF.

This clonotype has only a few counts. The chain uses TRBV6-1 and TRBJ1-1, with D tentatively TRBD1 (6 bases). The V and J ends lost 5 bases and 4 bases respectively, with 11 bases between them. Germline V lookup: CDR1 MNHNS, CDR2 SASEGT. The CDR3 has 13 amino acids. The CDR3 spells CASSKQGSTEAFF. CDR3 in DNA: TGTGCCAGCAGTAAACAGGGCTCCACTGAAGCTTTCTTT.

This clonotype was counted between two and nine times. The rearrangement joins TRBV7-6 to TRBJ1-1, with D uncertain. CDR3 size: 13 residues. The V gene lost 0 bases and the J gene lost 4 bases, with 6 bases spanning the gap. The germline V gene encodes CDR1 SGHVS and CDR2 FNYEAQ. This CDR3 reads CASSLAPATEAFF. The CDR3 nucleotides are TGTGCCAGCAGCTTAGCGCCGGCCACTGAAGCTTTCTTT.

The chain uses TRBV6-1 and TRBJ1-2, with 7 bases aligning to TRBD1. V was pared by 5 bases and J by 8 bases, with 5 bases of the junction left unmatched. CDR3 size: 12 residues. The germline V gene encodes CDR1 MNHNS and CDR2 SASEGT. The CDR3 DNA reads TGTGCCAGCAGTCCGACAGGGAAAGGCTACACCTTC. Its protein product is CASSPTGKGYTF.

This clonotype is medium-sized within its sample. The chain combines TRBV27 with TRBJ1-1; D unresolved. The CDR3 loop spans 13 amino acids. In germline, CDR1 is MNHEY, CDR2 SMNVEV (reference sequence). With 0 bases removed from V and 4 bases from J, the gap between germline ends came to 6 bases. In DNA form, the CDR3 reads TGTGCCAGCAGTTTATCGATAAGCACTGAAGCTTTCTTT. Translated, it gives CASSLSISTEAFF.

This clonotype appeared a few times. The chain uses TRBV6-1 and TRBJ1-2; D is uncertain. The CDR3 has 14 amino acids. In germline, CDR1 is MNHNS, CDR2 SASEGT. The V end was cut by 2 bases, the J end by 0 bases, with 7 bases between. The CDR3 DNA sequence: TGTGCCAGCAGTGAACGCCCGTCTAACTATGGCTACACCTTC. Its translation: CASSERPSNYGYTF.

The chain combines TRBV4-1 with TRBJ2-6; TRBD2 agrees at 9 bases. The V gene end was trimmed by 0 bases and the J gene end by 1 base; junction bases not matched to a gene: 10. This CDR3 is built from 20 residues. The germline gives CDR1 MGHRA, CDR2 YSYEKL. CDR3 protein: CASSQDVASGKGSGANVLTF. The CDR3 bases are TGCGCCAGCAGCCAAGATGTAGCTAGCGGGAAAGGGTCTGGGGCCAACGTCCTGACTTTC.